This T cell receptor beta chain originates from a study of a mutant IDH1 vaccine in newly diagnosed glioma. Study-wide results and limits: In around 93% of patients, immune responses induced by the vaccine occurred.

Measured with immunoSEQ multiplex PCR; TCRdb has only the in-frame clones, and not every one. This sample has around 50,000 clones, with approximately 84% found just once. Time point described: week 47, end of study. The study gave 300 ug of mutant IDH1 20-mer peptide per vaccine dose, with topical imiquimod. The sample holds one count of this clone. What it recognizes is unknown. The sample contains more than one DNA sequence encoding this CDR3. The material was PBMCs, obtained from a glioma patient whose treatment included an IDH1 peptide vaccine. The receptor was isolated from a woman in her 30s with glioma. Some clones in this sample may be carry-over from other donors' samples.

The CDR3 nucleotides read TGTGCCAGCAGTTTAGCGGGAGGGCAGTTCTTC. This encodes CASSLAGGQFF. V gene TRBV2 combines with J gene TRBJ2-1; TRBD2 matches 10 bases. In germline, CDR1 is SNHLY, CDR2 FYNNEI. The CDR3 contains 11 residues. Germline trimming cut 5 bases from V and 12 bases from J; bases unmatched to any gene: 1. Full variable domain (rest looked up from reference TRBV2 and TRBJ2-1): EPEVTQTPSHQVTQMGQEVILRCVPISNHLYFYWYRQILGQKVEFLVSFYNNEISEKSEIFDDQFSVERPDGSNFTLKIRSTKLEDSAMYFCASSLAGGQFFGPGTRLTVL.